The entry that follows covers one TCR beta chain sequence. Antigen: not known. This entry is derived from a study of blood T cells in healthy people across ages. Whole-study results and caveats: Donor CMV infection status was unknown, possibly confounding age-related changes in expanded clonotypes.

The authors ran a second PCR of roughly 6 to 12 cycles using a sample-barcoded 5' primer and a J-beta primer mix. TCRdb itself ran the 5' RACE reads through MiXCR, one entry per CDR3 protein. The sample shows over 1,500,000 distinct CDR3 sequences, 49% of them seen only once. Germline V gene lookup returns CDR1 MNHEY and CDR2 SVGEGT. There are 14 residues in the CDR3. Trimming took 6 bases from V and 4 from J, leaving 15 bases between them. Collection of ten milliliters of peripheral blood was performed for each donor. Per sample, extraction of total RNA gave at least 6 micrograms in every case. Sequencing was done on a sample of blood. The TCR was taken from a woman aged 35 to 49 in good health. The chain is built from TRBV6-2 or TRBV6-3 and TRBJ1-2; the D gene is possibly TRBD1 (6 bases). The CDR3 nucleotides are TGTGCCAGCAGCGCAGGGGCGCCAGGCTATGGCTACACCTTC. Translation gives CASSAGAPGYGYTF.